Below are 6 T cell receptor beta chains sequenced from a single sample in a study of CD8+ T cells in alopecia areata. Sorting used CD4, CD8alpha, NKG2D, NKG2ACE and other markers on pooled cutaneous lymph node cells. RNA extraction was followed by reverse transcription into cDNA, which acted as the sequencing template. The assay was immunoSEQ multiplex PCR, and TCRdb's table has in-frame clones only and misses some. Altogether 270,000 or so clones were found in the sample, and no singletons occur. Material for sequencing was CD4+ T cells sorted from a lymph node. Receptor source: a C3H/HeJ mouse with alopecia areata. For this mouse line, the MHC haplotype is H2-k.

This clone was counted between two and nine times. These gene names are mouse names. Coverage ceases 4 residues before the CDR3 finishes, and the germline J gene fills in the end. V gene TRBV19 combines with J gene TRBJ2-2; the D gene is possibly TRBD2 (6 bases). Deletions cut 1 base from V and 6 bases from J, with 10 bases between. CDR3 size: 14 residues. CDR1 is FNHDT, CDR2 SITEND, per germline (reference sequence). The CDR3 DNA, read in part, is TGTGCCAGCAGTATATCCTGGGGAGCCGGG. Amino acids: CASSISWGAG. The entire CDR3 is CASSISWGAGQLYF. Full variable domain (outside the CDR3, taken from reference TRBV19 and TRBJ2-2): GGIITQTPKFLIGQEGQKLTLKCQQNFNHDTMYWYRQDSGKGLRLIYYSITENDLQKGDLSEGYDASREKKSSFSLTVTSAQKNEMAVFLCASSISWGAGQLYFGEGSKLTVL.

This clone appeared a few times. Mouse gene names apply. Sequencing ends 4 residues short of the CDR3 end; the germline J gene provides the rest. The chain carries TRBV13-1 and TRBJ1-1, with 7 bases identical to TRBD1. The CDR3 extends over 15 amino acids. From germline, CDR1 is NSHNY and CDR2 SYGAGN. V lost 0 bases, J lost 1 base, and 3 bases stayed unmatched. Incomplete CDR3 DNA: TGTGCCAGCAGTGATGCAGGGGGAAGAAACACA. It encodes CASSDAGGRNT. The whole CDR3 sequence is CASSDAGGRNTEVFF.

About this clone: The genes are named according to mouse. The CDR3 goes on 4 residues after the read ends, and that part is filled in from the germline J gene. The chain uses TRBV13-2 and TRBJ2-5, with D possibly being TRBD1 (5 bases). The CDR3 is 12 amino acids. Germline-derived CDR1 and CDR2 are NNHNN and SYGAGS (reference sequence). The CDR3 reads CASGPQEDTQYF. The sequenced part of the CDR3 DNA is TGTGCCAGCGGCCCACAGGAAGAC.

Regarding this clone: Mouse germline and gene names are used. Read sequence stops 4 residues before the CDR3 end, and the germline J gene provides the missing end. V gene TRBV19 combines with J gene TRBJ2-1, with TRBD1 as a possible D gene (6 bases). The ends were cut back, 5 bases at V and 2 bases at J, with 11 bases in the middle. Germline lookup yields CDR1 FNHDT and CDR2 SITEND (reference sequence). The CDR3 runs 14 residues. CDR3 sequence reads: CASSRGQYYAEQFF. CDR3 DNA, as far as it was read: TGTGCCAGCAGCCGCGGACAGTACTATGCT.

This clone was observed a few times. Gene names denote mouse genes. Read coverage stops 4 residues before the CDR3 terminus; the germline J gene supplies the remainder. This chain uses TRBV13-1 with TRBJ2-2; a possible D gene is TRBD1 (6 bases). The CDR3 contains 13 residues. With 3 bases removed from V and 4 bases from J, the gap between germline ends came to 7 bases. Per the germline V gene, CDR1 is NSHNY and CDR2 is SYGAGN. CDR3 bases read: TGTGCCAGCAGTGGGACAGTCACCGGG. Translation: CASSGTVTG. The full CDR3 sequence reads CASSGTVTGQLYF.

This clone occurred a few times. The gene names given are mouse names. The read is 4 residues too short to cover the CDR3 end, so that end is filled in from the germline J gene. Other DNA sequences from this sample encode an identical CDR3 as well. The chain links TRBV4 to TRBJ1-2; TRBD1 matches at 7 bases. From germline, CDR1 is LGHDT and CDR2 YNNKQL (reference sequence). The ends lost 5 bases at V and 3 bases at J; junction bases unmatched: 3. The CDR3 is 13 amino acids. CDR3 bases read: TGTGCCAGCAGCCACAGGGGAGACTCC. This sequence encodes CASSHRGDS. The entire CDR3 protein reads CASSHRGDSDYTF.